This T cell receptor (beta chain) was recorded in a study of blood T cell repertoires in COVID-19 (dated by TCRdb to between 2020 and 2021). As for the study more broadly: Collaborator samples came from the United States, Italy and Spain and covered acute and convalescent phases of COVID-19. The prospective study material was composed of cDNA or gDNA derived from T cells, B-cell-depleted T cells, or PBMCs. Deeply sampled blood TCRbeta repertoires from subjects exposed to, actively infected with, or recovered from COVID-19 were included in the dataset. The repertoires were released in a freely available public database meant as a resource for research on the immune response to SARS-CoV-2. The samples were drawn from the first 160 participants of the ongoing ImmuneRACE study and from 1,200 or so subjects provided by 6 global collaborators. Sample metadata almost always included a de-identified subject ID, COVID-19 status, age in years and sex. Where available, HLA class I and class II types were taken from metadata supplied by the sample provider and were not determined by assay-based typing.

Overall study results and their limits: How much clinical and demographic metadata was included differed by source and by participant, and the metadata was provided uncurated.

The sample holds one count of this clone. No cognate antigen has been identified for it. One base away there is no much larger clone; base qualities are not given. Whole blood was collected in K2EDTA tubes by collaborating institutions according to the institutions' own protocols. Collaborator samples were shipped for TCRbeta analysis as frozen whole blood, isolated PBMCs, or DNA extracted from either sample type. TCRbeta CDR3 regions were amplified from genomic DNA by means of the immunoSEQ Assay, a bias-controlled multiplex PCR. The original methods were these. The number of nucleated cells in each sample was estimated from the amplification of reference gene primers within the assay. To quantify the absolute abundance of each unique TCRbeta CDR3 rearrangement, sequence reads were collapsed and filtered. Productive Simpson clonality was computed per sample as the square root of Simpson's diversity index over productive rearrangements. The clones in this table, taken by TCRdb from immuneACCESS, are in-frame only. Not every clone is retained; where verified, under half of the shortfall comes from an unresolved V gene, and the cause of the rest is unknown. The V and J calls and clone size are taken from that table; D and trimming were inferred from the DNA. The sample data list 40,000 to 55,000 clones, and roughly nine tenths of these were observed just once. The ten biggest clones cover about 27% of the sample.

Taken from cysteine to phenylalanine, the CDR3 has 15 residues. Only the CDR3 DNA stays, 45 bases, in frame from base 1. CDR1 is given as MGHRA and CDR2 as YSYEKL, both from the germline V gene. Trimmed from V: 3 bases; trimmed from J: 2 bases; junction bases lacking a gene match: 5. Sequencing used peripheral blood. The source of this sequence is a woman older than 75 with acute or convalescent COVID-19. The rearrangement joined TRBV4-1 to TRBJ2-3; TRBD2 aligns with 7 central bases. CDR3 region: CASSHLGLLTDTQYF. The nucleotide sequence is given as TGCGCCAGCAGCCACCTGGGACTACTCACAGATACGCAGTATTTT.